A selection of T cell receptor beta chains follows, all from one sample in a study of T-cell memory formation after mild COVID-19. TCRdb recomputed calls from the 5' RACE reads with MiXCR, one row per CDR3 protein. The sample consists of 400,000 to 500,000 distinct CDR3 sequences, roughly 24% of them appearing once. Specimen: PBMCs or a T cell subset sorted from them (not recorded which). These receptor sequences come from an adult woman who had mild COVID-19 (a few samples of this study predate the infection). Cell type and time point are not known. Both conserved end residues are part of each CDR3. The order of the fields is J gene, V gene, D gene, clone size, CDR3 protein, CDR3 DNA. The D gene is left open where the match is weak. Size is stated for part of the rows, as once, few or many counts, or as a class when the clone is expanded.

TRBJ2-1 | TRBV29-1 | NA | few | CSVRRGRATTYNEQFF | TGCAGCGTCCGGAGGGGGCGGGCGACAACCTACAATGAGCAGTTCTTC
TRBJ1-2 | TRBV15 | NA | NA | CATSPSRQGYGYTF | TGTGCCACCAGTCCGAGCCGGCAGGGCTATGGCTACACCTTC
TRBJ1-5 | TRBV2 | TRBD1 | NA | CASKTGAGQPQHF | TGTGCCAGCAAGACAGGGGCTGGTCAGCCCCAGCATTTT
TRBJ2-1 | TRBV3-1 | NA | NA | CASSQDAGNEQFF | TGTGCCAGCAGCCAAGATGCGGGGAATGAGCAGTTCTTC
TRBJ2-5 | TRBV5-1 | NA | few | CASSLEFGETQYF | TGCGCCAGCAGCTTGGAATTCGGAGAGACCCAGTACTTC
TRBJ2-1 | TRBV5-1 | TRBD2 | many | CASSFLAGDNEQFF | TGCGCCAGCAGCTTCCTAGCGGGGGACAATGAGCAGTTCTTC
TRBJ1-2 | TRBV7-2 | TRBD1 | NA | CASSRTGQGVDGYTF | TGTGCCAGCAGCCGGACGGGACAGGGAGTGGATGGCTACACCTTC
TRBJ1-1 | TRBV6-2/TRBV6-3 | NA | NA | CASSYAEANTEAFF | TGTGCCAGCAGTTACGCGGAGGCTAACACTGAAGCTTTCTTT
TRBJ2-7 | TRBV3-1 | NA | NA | CASSRVGHEQYF | TGTGCCAGCAGCCGCGTGGGCCACGAGCAGTACTTC
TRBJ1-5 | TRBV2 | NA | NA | CASSIQRNQPQHF | TGTGCCAGCAGTATACAGAGAAATCAGCCCCAGCATTTT
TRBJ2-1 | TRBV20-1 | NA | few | CSARRWELIYEQFF | TGCAGTGCTAGAAGGTGGGAACTTATCTATGAGCAGTTCTTC
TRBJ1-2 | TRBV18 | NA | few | CASSPLDSANYGYTF | TGTGCCAGCTCACCACTGGACTCTGCTAACTATGGCTACACCTTC
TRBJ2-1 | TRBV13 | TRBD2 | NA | CASSSGGAGSDEQFF | TGTGCCAGCAGCTCCGGGGGGGCCGGGAGCGATGAGCAGTTCTTC
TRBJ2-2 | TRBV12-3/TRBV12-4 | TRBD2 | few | CASTNSRVAGANTGELFF | TGTGCCAGCACTAATTCGAGGGTAGCGGGAGCGAACACCGGGGAGCTGTTTTTT
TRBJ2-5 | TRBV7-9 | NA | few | CASSLPGSLETQYF | TGTGCCAGCAGCTTGCCAGGGAGTCTGGAGACCCAGTACTTC
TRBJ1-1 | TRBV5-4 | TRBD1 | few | CASSRDRLEGGAFF | TGTGCCAGCAGCCGGGACAGGCTAGAGGGGGGAGCTTTCTTT
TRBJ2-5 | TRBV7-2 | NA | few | CASRIQAGASQETQYF | TGTGCCAGCAGAATCCAGGCTGGGGCCAGCCAAGAGACCCAGTACTTC
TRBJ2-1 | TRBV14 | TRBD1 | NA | CASSALRDRYNEQFF | TGTGCCAGCAGCGCCCTCCGGGACAGGTACAATGAGCAGTTCTTC
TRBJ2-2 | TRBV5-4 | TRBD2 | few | CASSLLAGGPGELFF | TGTGCCAGCAGCCTCCTAGCGGGAGGGCCCGGGGAGCTGTTTTTT
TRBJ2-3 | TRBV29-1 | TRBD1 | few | CSVNSRTGPSTDTQYF | TGCAGCGTGAATTCCCGGACAGGGCCGAGCACAGATACGCAGTATTTT
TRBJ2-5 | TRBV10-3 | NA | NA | CAISGRPGEEGETQYF | TGTGCCATCAGTGGCCGCCCAGGGGAGGAAGGGGAGACCCAGTACTTC
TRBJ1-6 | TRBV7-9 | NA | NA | CASSPGTTNSPLHF | TGTGCCAGCAGCCCTGGGACTACTAATTCACCCCTCCACTTT
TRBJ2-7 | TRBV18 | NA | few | CASSPPGLGEQYF | TGTGCCAGCTCACCACCGGGTTTGGGGGAGCAGTACTTC
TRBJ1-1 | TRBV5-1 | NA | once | CASQISTLNTEAFF | TGCGCCAGCCAGATTTCGACTCTGAACACTGAAGCTTTCTTT
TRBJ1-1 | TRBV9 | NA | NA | CASSAGGGMNTEAFF | TGTGCCAGCAGCGCCGGGGGGGGAATGAACACTGAAGCTTTCTTT
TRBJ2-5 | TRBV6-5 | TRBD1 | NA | CASSSKTGLQTQYF | TGTGCCAGCAGTTCCAAGACAGGGCTGCAGACCCAGTACTTC
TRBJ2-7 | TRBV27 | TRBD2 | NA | CASSLAGPYSYEQYF | TGTGCCAGCTCCCTAGCGGGACCCTACTCCTACGAGCAGTACTTC
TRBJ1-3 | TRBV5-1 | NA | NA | CASSDGTMVMGNTIYF | TGCGCCAGCAGCGACGGGACAATGGTAATGGGAAACACCATATATTTT
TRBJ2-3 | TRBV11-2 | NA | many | CASSRNTDTQYF | TGTGCCAGCAGTCGTAACACAGATACGCAGTATTTT
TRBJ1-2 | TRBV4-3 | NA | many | CASSQSSTSNYGYTF | TGCGCCAGCAGCCAAAGCTCGACAAGTAACTATGGCTACACCTTC
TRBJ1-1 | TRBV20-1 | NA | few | CSARVVQVKTEAFF | TGCAGTGCTAGAGTGGTGCAGGTAAAAACTGAAGCTTTCTTT
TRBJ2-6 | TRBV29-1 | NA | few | CSVSSGANVLTF | TGCAGCGTTTCCTCTGGGGCCAACGTCCTGACTTTC
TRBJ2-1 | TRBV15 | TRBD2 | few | CATSRGLAGGRGNEQFF | TGTGCCACCAGCAGAGGACTAGCGGGAGGGCGGGGGAATGAGCAGTTCTTC
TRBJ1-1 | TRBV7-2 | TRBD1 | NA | CASSRNTGGTTEAFF | TGTGCCAGCAGCCGAAACACAGGGGGCACCACTGAAGCTTTCTTT
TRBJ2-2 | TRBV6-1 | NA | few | CASTLDMNTGELFF | TGTGCCAGCACCTTAGATATGAACACCGGGGAGCTGTTTTTT
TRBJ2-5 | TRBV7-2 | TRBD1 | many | CASSLAGQGETQYF | TGTGCCAGCAGCTTAGCCGGACAGGGGGAGACCCAGTACTTC
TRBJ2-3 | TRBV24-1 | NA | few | CATSGVNTDTQYF | TGTGCCACCAGTGGCGTGAACACAGATACGCAGTATTTT
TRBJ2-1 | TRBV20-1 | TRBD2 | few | CSAKTSGGPSYNEQFF | TGCAGTGCAAAGACTAGCGGGGGGCCCTCCTACAATGAGCAGTTCTTC
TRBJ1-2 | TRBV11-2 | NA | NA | CASSLDFWGAPANYGYTF | TGTGCCAGCAGCTTAGATTTTTGGGGAGCACCTGCTAACTATGGCTACACCTTC
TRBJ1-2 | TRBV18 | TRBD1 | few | CASSPGQLGLNYGYTF | TGTGCCAGCTCGCCGGGACAGTTGGGACTTAACTATGGCTACACCTTC
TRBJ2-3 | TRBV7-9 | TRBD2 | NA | CASTSGGVADTQYF | TGTGCCAGCACCTCTGGGGGGGTGGCAGATACGCAGTATTTT
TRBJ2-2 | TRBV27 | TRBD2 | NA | CASFRAGVGELFF | TGTGCCAGCTTTCGAGCGGGAGTGGGGGAGCTGTTTTTT
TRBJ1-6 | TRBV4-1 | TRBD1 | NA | CASSSQGGGRSSPLHF | TGCGCCAGCAGCTCTCAGGGGGGTGGACGAAGTTCACCCCTCCACTTT
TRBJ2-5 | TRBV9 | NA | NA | CASSPGVRNGGLQETQYF | TGTGCCAGCAGCCCCGGTGTGAGAAACGGGGGCCTGCAAGAGACCCAGTACTTC
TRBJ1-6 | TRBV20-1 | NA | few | CSARDRGYSYNSPLHF | TGCAGTGCTAGAGATCGGGGGTATAGTTATAATTCACCCCTCCACTTT
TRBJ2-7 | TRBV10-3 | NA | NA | CAISDPGSLSYEQYF | TGTGCCATCAGTGACCCCGGGAGCCTATCCTACGAGCAGTACTTC
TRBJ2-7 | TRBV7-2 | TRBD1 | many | CASSSGGPYEQYF | TGTGCCAGCAGCTCAGGGGGCCCCTACGAGCAGTACTTC
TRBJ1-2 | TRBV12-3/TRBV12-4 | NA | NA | CASSNKPNYGYTF | TGTGCCAGCAGTAACAAGCCTAACTATGGCTACACCTTC
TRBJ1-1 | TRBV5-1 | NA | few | CASSSWGSANTEAFF | TGCGCCAGCAGCTCCTGGGGGAGTGCGAACACTGAAGCTTTCTTT